This entry describes one TCR beta chain. This CDR3 has 15 residues. Looked up from germline, CDR1 is MDHEN and CDR2 is SYDVKM. V trimming: 3 bases; J trimming: 3 bases; junction bases outside the gene matches: 6. The sample belongs to a study of blood T cell repertoires in COVID-19. Turning to the study itself: Whether acute or convalescent, the COVID-19 samples came from the United States, Italy and Spain.

In the authors' methods: Estimation of nucleated cell counts was performed using reference gene primer amplification. Generated by immunoSEQ multiplex PCR, the TCRdb table keeps only in-frame clones and is missing some. V, J and clone size are those of that table, while D and trimming were read from the DNA. Of 50,000 to 70,000 clones in the sample, just over 85% are singletons; the top ten hold approximately 4.3%. Sequenced sample: peripheral blood. The chain employs TRBV28 and TRBJ2-3; 7 nucleotides align to TRBD2. The TCR originated in a man aged 55 to 70 with acute or convalescent COVID-19. For the CDR3, the DNA is TGTGCCAGCAGTTTGGCGGGAGCTGCAACAGATACGCAGTATTTT. Residues: CASSLAGAATDTQYF.